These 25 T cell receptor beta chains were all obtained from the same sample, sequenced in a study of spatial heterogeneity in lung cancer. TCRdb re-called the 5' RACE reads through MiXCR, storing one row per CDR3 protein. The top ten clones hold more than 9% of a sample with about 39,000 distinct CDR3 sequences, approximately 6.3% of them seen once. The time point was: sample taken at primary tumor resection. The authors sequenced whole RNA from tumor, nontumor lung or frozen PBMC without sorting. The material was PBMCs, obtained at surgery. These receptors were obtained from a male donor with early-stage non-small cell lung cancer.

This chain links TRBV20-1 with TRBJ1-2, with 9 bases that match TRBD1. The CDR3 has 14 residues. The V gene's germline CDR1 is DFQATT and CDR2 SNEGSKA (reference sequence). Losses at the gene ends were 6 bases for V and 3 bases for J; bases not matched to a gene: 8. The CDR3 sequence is CSARTGVTDYGYTF. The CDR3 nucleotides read TGCAGTGCCCGGACAGGGGTTACCGACTATGGCTACACCTTC.

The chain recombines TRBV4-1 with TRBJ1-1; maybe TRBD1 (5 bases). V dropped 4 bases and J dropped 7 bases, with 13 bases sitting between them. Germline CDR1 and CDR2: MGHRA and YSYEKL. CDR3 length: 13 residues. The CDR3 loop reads CASSRRERGEAFF. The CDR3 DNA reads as TGCGCCAGCAGCCGTAGGGAGAGGGGTGAAGCTTTCTTT.

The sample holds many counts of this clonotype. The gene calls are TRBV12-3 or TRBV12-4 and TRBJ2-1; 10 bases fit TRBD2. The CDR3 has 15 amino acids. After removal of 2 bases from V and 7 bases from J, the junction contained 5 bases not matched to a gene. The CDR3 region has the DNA TGTGCCAGCAGTTTAAGCGGGGGGGCGGGTAATGAGCAGTTCTTC. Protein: CASSLSGGAGNEQFF.

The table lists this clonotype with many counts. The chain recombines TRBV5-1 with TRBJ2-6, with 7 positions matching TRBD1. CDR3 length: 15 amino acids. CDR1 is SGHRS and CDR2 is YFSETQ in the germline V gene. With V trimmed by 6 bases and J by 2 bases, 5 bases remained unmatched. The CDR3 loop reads CASTQTGTGANVLTF. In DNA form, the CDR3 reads TGCGCCAGCACCCAGACAGGGACTGGGGCCAACGTCCTGACTTTC.

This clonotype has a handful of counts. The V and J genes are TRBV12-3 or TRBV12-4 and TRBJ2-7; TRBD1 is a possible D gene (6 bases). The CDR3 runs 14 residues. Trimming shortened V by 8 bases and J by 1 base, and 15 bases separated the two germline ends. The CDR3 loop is CASAPPGQSYEQYF. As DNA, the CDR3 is TGTGCCAGCGCCCCCCCAGGACAGTCCTACGAGCAGTACTTC.

CDR3 residues: CSASPEVFDTQYF. CDR3 DNA sequence: TGCAGTGCTAGCCCGGAAGTCTTTGATACGCAGTATTTT. The chain joins TRBV20-1 to TRBJ2-3; D call uncertain. V lost 3 bases and J 6 bases, leaving 13 bases between the germline ends. The CDR3 is made up of 13 amino acids. Looked up from germline, CDR1 is DFQATT and CDR2 is SNEGSKA (reference sequence).

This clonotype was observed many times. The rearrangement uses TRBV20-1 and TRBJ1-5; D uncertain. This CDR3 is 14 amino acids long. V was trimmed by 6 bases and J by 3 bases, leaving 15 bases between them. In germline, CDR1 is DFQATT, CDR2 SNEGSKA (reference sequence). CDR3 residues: CSALPVQNNQPQHF. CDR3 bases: TGCAGTGCACTACCGGTGCAAAACAATCAGCCCCAGCATTTT.

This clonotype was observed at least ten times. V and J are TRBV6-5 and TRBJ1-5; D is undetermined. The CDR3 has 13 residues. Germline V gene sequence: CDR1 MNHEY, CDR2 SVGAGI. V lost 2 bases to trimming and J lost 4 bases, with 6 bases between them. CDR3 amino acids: CASSYGRNQPQHF. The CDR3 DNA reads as TGTGCCAGCAGTTACGGGCGAAATCAGCCCCAGCATTTT.

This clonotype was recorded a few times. This chain's CDR3 is CASSLRTVNSPLHF. CDR3 nucleotide sequence: TGCGCCAGCAGCTTGCGTACAGTTAATTCACCCCTCCACTTT. This chain connects TRBV5-1 to TRBJ1-6; no reliable D call. Trimming shortened V by 1 base and J by 6 bases, and 8 bases separated the two germline ends. The germline CDR1 and CDR2 sequences are SGHRS and YFSETQ. This CDR3 region has 14 residues.

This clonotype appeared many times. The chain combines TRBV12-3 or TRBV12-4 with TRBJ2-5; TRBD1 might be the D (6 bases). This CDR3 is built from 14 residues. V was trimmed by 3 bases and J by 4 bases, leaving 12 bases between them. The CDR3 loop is CASSFRGGLETQYF. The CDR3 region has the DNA TGTGCCAGCAGTTTTAGAGGGGGATTAGAGACCCAGTACTTC.

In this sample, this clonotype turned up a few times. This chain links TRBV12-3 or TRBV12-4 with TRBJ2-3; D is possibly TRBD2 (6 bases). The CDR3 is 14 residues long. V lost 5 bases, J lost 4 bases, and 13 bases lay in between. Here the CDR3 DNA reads TGTGCCAGCAGTACCGGGAGTCTGCCAGATACGCAGTATTTT. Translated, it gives CASSTGSLPDTQYF.

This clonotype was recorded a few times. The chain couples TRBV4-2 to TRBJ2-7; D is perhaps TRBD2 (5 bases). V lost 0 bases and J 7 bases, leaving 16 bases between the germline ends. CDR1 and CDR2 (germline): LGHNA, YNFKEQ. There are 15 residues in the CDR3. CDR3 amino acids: CASSQDFFRAEEQYF. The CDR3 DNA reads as TGTGCCAGCAGCCAAGATTTTTTCCGAGCGGAGGAGCAGTACTTC.

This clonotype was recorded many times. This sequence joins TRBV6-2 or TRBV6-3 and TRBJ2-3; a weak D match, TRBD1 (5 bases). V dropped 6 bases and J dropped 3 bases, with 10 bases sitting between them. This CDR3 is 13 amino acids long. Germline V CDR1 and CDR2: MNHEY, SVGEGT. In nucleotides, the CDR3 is TGTGCCAGCAGAAGGGGTTCTACAGATACGCAGTATTTT. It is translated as CASRRGSTDTQYF.

This chain's CDR3 is CASRRGGRDQPQHF. CDR3 in DNA: TGTGCCAGTAGGAGGGGGGGAAGGGATCAGCCCCAGCATTTT. The rearrangement joins TRBV19 to TRBJ1-5, with D possibly TRBD1 on 6 matching bases. This CDR3 region has 14 residues. Between the trimmed V and J ends, which lost 6 bases and 5 bases, there was a span of 14 bases. CDR1 and CDR2 (germline): LNHDA, SQIVND (reference sequence).

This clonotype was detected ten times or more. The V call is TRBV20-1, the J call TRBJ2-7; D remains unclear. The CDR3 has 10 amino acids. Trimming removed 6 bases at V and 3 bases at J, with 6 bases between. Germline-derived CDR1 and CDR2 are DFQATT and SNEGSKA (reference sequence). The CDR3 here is CSAIDYEQYF. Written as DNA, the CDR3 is TGCAGTGCCATCGACTACGAGCAGTACTTC.

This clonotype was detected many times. The CDR3 sequence is CTPRGQGINYGYTF. The CDR3 coding sequence is TGCACCCCGAGGGGGCAGGGGATTAACTATGGCTACACCTTC. The genes are TRBV20-1 and TRBJ1-2; 7 nucleotides match TRBD1. This CDR3 region has 14 residues. Germline V CDR1 and CDR2: DFQATT, SNEGSKA (reference sequence).

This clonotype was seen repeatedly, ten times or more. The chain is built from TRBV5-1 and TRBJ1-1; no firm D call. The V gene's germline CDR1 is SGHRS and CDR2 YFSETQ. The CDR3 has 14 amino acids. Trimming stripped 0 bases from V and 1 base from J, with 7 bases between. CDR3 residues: CASSLDTTNTEAFF. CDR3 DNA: TGCGCCAGCAGCTTGGATACGACGAACACTGAAGCTTTCTTT. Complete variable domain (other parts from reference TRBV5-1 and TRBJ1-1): KAGVTQTPRYLIKTRGQQVTLSCSPISGHRSVSWYQQTPGQGLQFLFEYFSETQRNKGNFPGRFSGRQFSNSRSEMNVSTLELGDSALYLCASSLDTTNTEAFFGQGTRLTVV.

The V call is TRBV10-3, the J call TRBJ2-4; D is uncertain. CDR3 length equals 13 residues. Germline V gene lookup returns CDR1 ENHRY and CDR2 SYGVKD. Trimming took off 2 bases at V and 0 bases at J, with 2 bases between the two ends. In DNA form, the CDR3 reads TGTGCCATCAGTGAGCCAGCCAAAAACATTCAGTACTTC. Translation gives CAISEPAKNIQYF.

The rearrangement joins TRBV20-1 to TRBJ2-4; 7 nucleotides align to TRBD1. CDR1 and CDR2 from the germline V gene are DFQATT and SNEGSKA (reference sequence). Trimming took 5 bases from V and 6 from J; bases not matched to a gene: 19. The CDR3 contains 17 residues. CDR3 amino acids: CSARRIAQGQPINIQYF. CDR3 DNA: TGCAGTGCTCGTCGGATCGCCCAGGGACAGCCAATAAACATTCAGTACTTC.

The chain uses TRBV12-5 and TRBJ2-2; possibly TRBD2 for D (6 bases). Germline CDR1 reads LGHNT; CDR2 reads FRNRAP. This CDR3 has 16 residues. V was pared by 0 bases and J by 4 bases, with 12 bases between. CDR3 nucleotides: TGTGCTAGTGGTTTGGTAGGAGGGTACGGCACCGGGGAGCTGTTTTTT. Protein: CASGLVGGYGTGELFF.

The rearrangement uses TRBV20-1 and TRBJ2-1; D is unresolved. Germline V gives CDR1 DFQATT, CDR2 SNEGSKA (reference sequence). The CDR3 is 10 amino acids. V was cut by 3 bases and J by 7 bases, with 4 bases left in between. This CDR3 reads CSARWNEQFF. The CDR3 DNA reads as TGCAGTGCTAGGTGGAATGAGCAGTTCTTC.

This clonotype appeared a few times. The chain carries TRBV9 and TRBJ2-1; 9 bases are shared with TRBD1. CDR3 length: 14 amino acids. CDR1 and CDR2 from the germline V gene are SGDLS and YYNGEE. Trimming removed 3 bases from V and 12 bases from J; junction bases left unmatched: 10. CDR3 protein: CASSADRGRGGQFF. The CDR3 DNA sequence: TGTGCCAGCAGCGCGGACAGGGGCCGGGGTGGGCAGTTCTTC.

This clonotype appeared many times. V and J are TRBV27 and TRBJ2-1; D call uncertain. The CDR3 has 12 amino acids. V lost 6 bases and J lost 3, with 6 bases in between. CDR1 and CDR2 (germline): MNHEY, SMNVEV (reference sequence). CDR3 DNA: TGTGCCAGCAGCTTCGGCTACAATGAGCAGTTCTTC. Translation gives CASSFGYNEQFF.

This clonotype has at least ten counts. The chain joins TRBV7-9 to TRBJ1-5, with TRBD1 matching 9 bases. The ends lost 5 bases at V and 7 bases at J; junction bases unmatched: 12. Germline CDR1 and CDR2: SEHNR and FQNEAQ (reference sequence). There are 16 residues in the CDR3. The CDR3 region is CASSPDTGGAQQPQHF. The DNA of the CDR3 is TGTGCCAGCAGCCCAGATACAGGGGGCGCACAGCAGCCCCAGCATTTT.

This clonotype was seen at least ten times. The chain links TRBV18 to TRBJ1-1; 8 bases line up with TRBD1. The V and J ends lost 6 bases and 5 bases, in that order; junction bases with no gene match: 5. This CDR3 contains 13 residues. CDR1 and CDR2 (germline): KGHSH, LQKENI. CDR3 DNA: TGTGCCAGCTCTGAGACAGGGGCGACTGAAGCTTTCTTT. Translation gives CASSETGATEAFF.